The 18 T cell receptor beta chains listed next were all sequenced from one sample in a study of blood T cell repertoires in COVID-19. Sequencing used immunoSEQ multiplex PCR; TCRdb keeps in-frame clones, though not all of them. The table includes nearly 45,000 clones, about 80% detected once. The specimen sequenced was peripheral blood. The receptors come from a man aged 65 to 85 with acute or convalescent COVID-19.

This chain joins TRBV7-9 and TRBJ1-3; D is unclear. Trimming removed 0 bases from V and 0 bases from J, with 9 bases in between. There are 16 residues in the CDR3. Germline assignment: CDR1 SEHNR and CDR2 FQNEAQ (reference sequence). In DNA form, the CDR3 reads TGTGCCAGCAGCTTAGCAAATGCCGGCTCTGGAAACACCATATATTTT. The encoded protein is CASSLANAGSGNTIYF.

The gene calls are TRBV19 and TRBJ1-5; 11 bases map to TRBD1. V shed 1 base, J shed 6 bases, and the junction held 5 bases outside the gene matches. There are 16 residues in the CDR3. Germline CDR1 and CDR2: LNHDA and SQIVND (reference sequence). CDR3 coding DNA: TGTGCCAGTAGTATAGTAGGACAGGGGGCGTCTCAGCCCCAGCATTTT. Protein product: CASSIVGQGASQPQHF.

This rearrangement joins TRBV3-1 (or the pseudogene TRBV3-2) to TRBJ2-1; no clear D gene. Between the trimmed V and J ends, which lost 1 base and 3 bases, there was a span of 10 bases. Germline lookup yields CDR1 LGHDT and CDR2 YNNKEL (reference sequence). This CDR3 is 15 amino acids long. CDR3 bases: TGTGCCAGCAGCCAAGGGCAAACCTTCTACAATGAGCAGTTCTTC. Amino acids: CASSQGQTFYNEQFF.

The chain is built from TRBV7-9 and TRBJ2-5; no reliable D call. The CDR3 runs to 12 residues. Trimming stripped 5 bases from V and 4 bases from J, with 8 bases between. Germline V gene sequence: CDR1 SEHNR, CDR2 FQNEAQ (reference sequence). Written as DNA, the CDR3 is TGTGCCAGCAGCACACCCCCAGAGACCCAGTACTTC. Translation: CASSTPPETQYF.

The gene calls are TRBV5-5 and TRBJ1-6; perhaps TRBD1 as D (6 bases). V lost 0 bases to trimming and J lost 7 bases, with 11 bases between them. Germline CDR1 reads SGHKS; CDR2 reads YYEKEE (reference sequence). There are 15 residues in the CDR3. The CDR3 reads CASSLVDRTNSPLHF. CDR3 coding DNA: TGTGCCAGCAGCTTGGTAGACAGGACAAATTCACCCCTCCACTTT.

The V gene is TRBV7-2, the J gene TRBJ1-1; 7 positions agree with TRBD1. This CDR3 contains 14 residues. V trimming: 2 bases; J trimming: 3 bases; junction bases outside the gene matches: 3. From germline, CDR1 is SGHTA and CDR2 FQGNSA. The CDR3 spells CASSLNRGYTEAFF. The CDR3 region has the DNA TGTGCCAGCAGCTTAAACAGGGGCTACACTGAAGCTTTCTTT. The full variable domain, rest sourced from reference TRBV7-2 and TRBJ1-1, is GAGVSQSPSNKVTEKGKDVELRCDPISGHTALYWYRQSLGQGLEFLIYFQGNSAPDKSGLPSDRFSAERTGGSVSTLTIQRTQQEDSAVYLCASSLNRGYTEAFFGQGTRLTVV.

The CDR3 is CASSQDGARGQPQHF. DNA of the CDR3: TGCGCCAGCAGCCAAGATGGAGCAAGGGGACAGCCCCAGCATTTT. The rearrangement joins TRBV4-1 to TRBJ1-5, with D tentatively TRBD1 (5 bases). Germline assignment: CDR1 MGHRA and CDR2 YSYEKL. The ends were cut back, 0 bases at V and 7 bases at J, with 13 bases in the middle. This CDR3 region has 15 residues.

The CDR3 DNA reads TGTGCCAGCAGCTTAGCGAGGCAGTCTAATGAAAAACTGTTTTTT. It is translated as CASSLARQSNEKLFF. The chain joins TRBV7-2 to TRBJ1-4; unclear D gene. The CDR3 is 15 residues long. The V end lost 0 bases, the J end lost 3 bases, and 8 bases lay between the germline ends. Germline CDR1 and CDR2: SGHTA and FQGNSA.

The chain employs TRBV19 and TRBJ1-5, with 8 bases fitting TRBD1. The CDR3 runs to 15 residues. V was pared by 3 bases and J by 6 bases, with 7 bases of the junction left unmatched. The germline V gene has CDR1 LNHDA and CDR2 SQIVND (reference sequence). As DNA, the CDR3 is TGTGCCAGTAGTATGCAGGGGGCGCACGGTCAGCCCCAGCATTTT. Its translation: CASSMQGAHGQPQHF. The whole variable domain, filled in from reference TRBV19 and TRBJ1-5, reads DGGITQSPKYLFRKEGQNVTLSCEQNLNHDAMYWYRQDPGQGLRLIYYSQIVNDFQKGDIAEGYSVSREKKESFPLTVTSAQKNPTAFYLCASSMQGAHGQPQHFGDGTRLSIL.

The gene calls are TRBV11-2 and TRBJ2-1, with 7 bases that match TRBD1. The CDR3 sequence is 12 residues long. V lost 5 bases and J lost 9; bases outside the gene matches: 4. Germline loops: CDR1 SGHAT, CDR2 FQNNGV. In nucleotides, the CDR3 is TGTGCCAGCAGCCCGACAGGGTTTGAGCAGTTCTTC. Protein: CASSPTGFEQFF.

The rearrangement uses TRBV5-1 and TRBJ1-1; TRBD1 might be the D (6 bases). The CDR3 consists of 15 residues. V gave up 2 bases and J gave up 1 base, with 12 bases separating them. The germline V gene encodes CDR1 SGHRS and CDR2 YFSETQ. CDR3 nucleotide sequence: TGCGCCAGCAGCTTCGGTACAGGGTCGAACACTGAAGCTTTCTTT. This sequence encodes CASSFGTGSNTEAFF.

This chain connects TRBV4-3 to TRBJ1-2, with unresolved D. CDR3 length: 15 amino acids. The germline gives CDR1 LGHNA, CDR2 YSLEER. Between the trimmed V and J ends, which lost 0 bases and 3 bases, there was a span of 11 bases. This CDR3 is CASSQDYSGYYGYTF. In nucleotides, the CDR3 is TGCGCCAGCAGCCAAGATTACAGCGGATACTATGGCTACACCTTC.

In nucleotides, the CDR3 is TGTGCCAGCAGCTTGGGACAGGGGCCTTTTGATGGCTACACCTTC. Amino acid sequence: CASSLGQGPFDGYTF. This chain uses TRBV5-4 with TRBJ1-2, with 8 positions matching TRBD1. V was pared by 0 bases and J by 6 bases, with 7 bases of the junction left unmatched. The CDR3 sequence is 15 residues long. CDR1 is SGHNT and CDR2 is YYREEE in the germline V gene (reference sequence).

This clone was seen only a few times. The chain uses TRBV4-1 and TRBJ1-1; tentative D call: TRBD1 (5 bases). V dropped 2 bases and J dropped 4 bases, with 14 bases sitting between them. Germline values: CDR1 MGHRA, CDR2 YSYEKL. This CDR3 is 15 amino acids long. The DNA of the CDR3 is TGCGCCAGCAGCCAATATGACAGCTACTCCACTGAAGCTTTCTTT. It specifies CASSQYDSYSTEAFF.

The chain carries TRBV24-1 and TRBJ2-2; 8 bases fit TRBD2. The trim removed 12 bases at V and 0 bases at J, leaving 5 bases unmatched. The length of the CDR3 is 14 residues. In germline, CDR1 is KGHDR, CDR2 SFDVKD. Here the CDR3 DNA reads TGTGCCTCGGGGGGGACACCGAACACCGGGGAGCTGTTTTTT. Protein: CASGGTPNTGELFF.

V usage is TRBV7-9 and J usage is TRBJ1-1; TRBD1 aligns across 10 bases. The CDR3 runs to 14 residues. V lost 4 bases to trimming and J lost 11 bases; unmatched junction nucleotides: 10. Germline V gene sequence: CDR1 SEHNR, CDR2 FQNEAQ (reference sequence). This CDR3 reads CASSSDRGREYAFF. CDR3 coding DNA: TGTGCCAGCAGCTCAGACAGGGGGCGCGAATACGCTTTCTTT.

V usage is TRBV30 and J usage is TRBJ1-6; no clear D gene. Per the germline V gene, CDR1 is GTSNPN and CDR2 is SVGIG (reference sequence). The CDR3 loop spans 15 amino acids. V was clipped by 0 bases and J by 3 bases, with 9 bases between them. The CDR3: CAWSVPGYYNSPLHF. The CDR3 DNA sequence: TGTGCCTGGAGTGTTCCCGGTTACTATAATTCACCCCTCCACTTT. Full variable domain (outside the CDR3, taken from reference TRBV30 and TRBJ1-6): SQTIHQWPATLVQPVGSPLSLECTVEGTSNPNLYWYRQAAGRGLQLLFYSVGIGQISSEVPQNLSASRPQDRQFILSSKKLLLSDSGFYLCAWSVPGYYNSPLHFGNGTRLTVT.

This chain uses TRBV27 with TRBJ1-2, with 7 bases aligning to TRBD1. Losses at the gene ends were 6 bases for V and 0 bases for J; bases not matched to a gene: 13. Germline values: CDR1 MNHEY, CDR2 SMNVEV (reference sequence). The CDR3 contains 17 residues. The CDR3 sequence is CASSSADRFTTNYGYTF. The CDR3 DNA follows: TGTGCCAGCAGCTCCGCGGACAGGTTCACTACTAACTATGGCTACACCTTC.